The clone carrying this T cell receptor beta chain showed up just once. This sample is part of a study of OX40 agonist ivuxolimab in advanced cancers. Measured with immunoSEQ multiplex PCR; TCRdb has only the in-frame clones, and not every one. The sample holds approximately 89,000 clones, 88% seen once. CDR3 length: 12 residues. Germline-derived CDR1 and CDR2 are SNHLY and FYNNEI. Trimming stripped 8 bases from V and 3 bases from J, with 10 bases between. Sequencing used CD4+ or CD8+ T cells sorted from blood, obtained in a trial of the OX40 agonist ivuxolimab. This rearrangement joins TRBV2 to TRBJ2-5; perhaps TRBD2 as D (5 bases). The source is an adult with an advanced solid tumor such as melanoma, head and neck, liver or kidney cancer. The CDR3 DNA sequence: TGTGCCAGCTCACGGGGTGAAGAGACCCAGTACTTC. Residues: CASSRGEETQYF.